This TCR beta chain stems from a study of T-cell memory formation after mild COVID-19. Looking at the study overall: Largely, TCR clusters stayed within a single donor.

The germline gives CDR1 SQVTM, CDR2 ANQGSEA. The CDR3 consists of 12 residues. V was trimmed by 3 bases and J by 2 bases, leaving 6 bases between them. Study results and caveats: Clones that contracted from day 15 to 85 were balanced CD4/CD8, while later expanders leaned CD4+.

This clonotype was recorded many times. Its antigen is still unknown. TCRdb recomputed calls from the 5' RACE reads with MiXCR, one row per CDR3 protein. This sample has more than 100,000 distinct CDR3 sequences; 5% to 6.5% occur once, and the top ten carry under 2.5%. The chain couples TRBV29-1 to TRBJ2-3; D not certain. The origin of this receptor is an adult woman who had mild COVID-19 (a few samples of this study predate the infection). Cell type and time point are not known. Source material: PBMCs or a T cell subset sorted from them (not recorded which). The CDR3 loop reads CSVDPATDTQYF. The CDR3 DNA reads as TGCAGCGTTGATCCAGCCACAGATACGCAGTATTTT.